This T cell receptor (beta chain) was documented in a study of OX40 agonist ivuxolimab in advanced cancers. Study-level information: The study gave patients intravenous ivuxolimab at 0.01 to 10 mg/kg every 2 weeks. Findings and limits, study-wide: With doses of 0.1 to 3.0 mg/kg, CD4+ and CD8+ blood T cells had undergone clonal expansion by week 6.

Sequencing was performed with immunoSEQ multiplex PCR; in TCRdb, only in-frame clones are kept and a portion is missing. The sample contains about 53,000 clones, roughly 80% of which appear only once. Germline CDR1 MDHEN, CDR2 SYDVKM. The length of the CDR3 is 15 residues. Trimming shortened V by 4 bases and J by 5 bases, and 17 bases separated the two germline ends. Concerning this clone: Its matching antigen is unknown.

Exclusion of a patient followed from autoimmune disease history or systemic immunosuppression. The source was CD4+ or CD8+ T cells sorted from blood, collected in a trial of the OX40 agonist ivuxolimab. The rearrangement links TRBV28 to TRBJ1-1; D gene unclear. This TCR derives from an adult with an advanced solid tumor such as melanoma, head and neck, liver or kidney cancer. CDR3 protein: CASSSPIGVSTEAFF. The CDR3 region has the DNA TGTGCCAGCAGTTCCCCCATCGGGGTGAGTACTGAAGCTTTCTTT.